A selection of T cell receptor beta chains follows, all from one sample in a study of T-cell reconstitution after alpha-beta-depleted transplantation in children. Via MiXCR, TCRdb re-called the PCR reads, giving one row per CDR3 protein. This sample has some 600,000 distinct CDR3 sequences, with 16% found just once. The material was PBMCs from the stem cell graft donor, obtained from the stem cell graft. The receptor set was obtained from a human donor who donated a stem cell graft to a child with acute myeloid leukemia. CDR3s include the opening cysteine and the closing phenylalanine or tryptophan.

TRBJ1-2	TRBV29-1	CSVEEEDGYTF
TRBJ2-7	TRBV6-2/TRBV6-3	CASSSGTDLYF
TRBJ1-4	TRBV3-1	CASSQEWGQLFF
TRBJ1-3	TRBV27	CASSLSLGNTIYF
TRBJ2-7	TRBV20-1	CSAKQGVDYEQYF
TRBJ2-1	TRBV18	CASSPRTGVSYNEQFF
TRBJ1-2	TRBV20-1	CSAQQPNYGYTF
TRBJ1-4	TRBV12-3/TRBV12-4	CASRPHGNKLFF
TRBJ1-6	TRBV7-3	CASSLIRTNSPLHF
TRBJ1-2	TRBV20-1	CSAQRSQTGENYGYTF
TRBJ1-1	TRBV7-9	CASSLQGAGSTEAFF
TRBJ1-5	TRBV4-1	CASSEGPVSNQPQHF
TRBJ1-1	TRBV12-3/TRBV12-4	CASSFGVPPGNTEAFF
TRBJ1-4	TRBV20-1	CSAATGANNEKLFF
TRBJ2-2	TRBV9	CASSVEGQGGPNTGELFF
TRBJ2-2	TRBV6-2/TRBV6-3	CASRGSGGGGELFF
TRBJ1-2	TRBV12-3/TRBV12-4	CASSDYGVNYGYTF
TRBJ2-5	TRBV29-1	CSVQVTAQETQYF
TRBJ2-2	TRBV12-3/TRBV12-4	CASSRSTGELFF
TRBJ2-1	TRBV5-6	CASSLLGASYNEQFF
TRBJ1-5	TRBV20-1	CSAADSSNNQPQHF
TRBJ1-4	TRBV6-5	CASSYLGEKLFF
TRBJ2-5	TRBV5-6	CASSKGRSAQETQYF
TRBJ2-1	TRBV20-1	CSAGQGYYNEQFF
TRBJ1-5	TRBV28	CASSLKDRIVGQPQHF
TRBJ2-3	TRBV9	CASSVTRSTDTQYF
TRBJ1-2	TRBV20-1	CSALTDRGSKGYTF
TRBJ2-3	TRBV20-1	CSARGKDTQYF
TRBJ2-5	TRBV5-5	CASSQRVGNVQTQYF
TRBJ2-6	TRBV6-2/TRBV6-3	CASTSILAGGASGANVLTF
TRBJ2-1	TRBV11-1	CASSLETETNEQFF
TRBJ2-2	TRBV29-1	CSVEEVPNTGELFF
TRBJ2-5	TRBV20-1	CSGLADQETQYF
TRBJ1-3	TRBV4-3	CASSQDVGVSDSGNTIYF
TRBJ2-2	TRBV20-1	CSARGRIGGEAGELFF
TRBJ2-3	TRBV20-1	CSVGGGFADTQYF
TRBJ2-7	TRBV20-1	CSAQVGISYEQYF
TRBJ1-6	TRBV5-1	CASSLVGENSPLHF
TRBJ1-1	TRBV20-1	CSGKGAMVEAFF
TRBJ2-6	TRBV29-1	CSVEDPTQFPGANVLTF
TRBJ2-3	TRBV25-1	CASSEYTTSTDTQYF
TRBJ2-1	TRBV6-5	CASSSPGSGGNEQFF
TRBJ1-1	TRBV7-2	CASSLRGQGEAFF
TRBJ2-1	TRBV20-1	CSARVFGGSYNEQFF
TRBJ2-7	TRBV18	CASSPDQGGEQYF
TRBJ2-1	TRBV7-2	CASSLAPQNYNEQFF
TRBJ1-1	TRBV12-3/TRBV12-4	CASSLAIGASTEAFF
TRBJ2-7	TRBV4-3	CASSRARTSGYSYEQYF
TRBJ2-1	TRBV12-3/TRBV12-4	CASTLDAGSYNEQFF
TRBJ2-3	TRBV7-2	CASSLDPRGDTQYF
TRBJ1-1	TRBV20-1	CSARGRADSGRTEAFF
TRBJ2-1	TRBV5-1	CASQGGKYNEQFF
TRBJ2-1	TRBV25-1	CASSPPTEPDDEQFF